The rows below give T cell receptor beta chains drawn from one sample of a study of blood T cell repertoires in COVID-19. Method: immunoSEQ multiplex PCR; TCRdb's copy keeps in-frame clones and lacks some. The sample carries around 54,000 clones, roughly 79% recorded once. Sequenced material: peripheral blood. Receptors were obtained from a woman in her sixties or seventies with acute or convalescent COVID-19. Both conserved end residues are part of each CDR3. The D gene is left open where the match is weak. Part of the rows lack a size; the others show once, few, many or a class for expanded clones.

v_gene,d_gene,abundance,j_gene,CDR3aa,CDR3nt
TRBV28,NA,once,TRBJ1-1,CASSLQGSNTEAFF,TGTGCCAGCAGTTTACAGGGGAGTAACACTGAAGCTTTCTTT
TRBV27,NA,NA,TRBJ1-3,CASSLSTRF,TGTGCCAGCAGTTTGTCCACAAGATTT
TRBV5-4,NA,NA,TRBJ2-1,CASSLMGGGYNEQFF,TGTGCCAGCAGCTTGATGGGGGGTGGGTACAATGAGCAGTTCTTC
TRBV18,TRBD1,NA,TRBJ2-1,CASSSTGGQFF,TGTGCCAGCTCGTCGACAGGGGGGCAGTTCTTC
TRBV19,NA,NA,TRBJ1-1,CASSIVRERTEAFF,TGTGCCAGTAGCATTGTGCGGGAAAGGACTGAAGCTTTCTTT
TRBV7-6,TRBD2,once,TRBJ2-3,CASTSSGTGTDTQYF,TGTGCCAGCACGTCGAGCGGGACGGGCACAGATACGCAGTATTTT
TRBV9,TRBD1,NA,TRBJ1-2,CASSVAPDRDRYGYTF,TGTGCCAGCAGCGTAGCCCCCGACAGGGATCGCTATGGCTACACCTTC
TRBV18,TRBD2,NA,TRBJ2-3,CASSPKAGGSTDTQYF,TGTGCCAGCTCACCCAAGGCGGGAGGGTCCACAGATACGCAGTATTTT
TRBV2,NA,once,TRBJ2-7,CASSEAQSRGYEQYF,TGTGCCAGCAGTGAAGCTCAGTCCAGGGGCTACGAGCAGTACTTC
TRBV11-1,NA,NA,TRBJ1-2,CASSPDLDRGGYTF,TGTGCCAGCAGCCCCGATTTGGACAGAGGGGGCTACACCTTC
TRBV10-2,TRBD1,once,TRBJ2-5,CASSDRGRQETQYF,TGCGCCAGCAGTGACAGGGGGCGGCAAGAGACCCAGTACTTC
TRBV5-1,TRBD2,NA,TRBJ2-2,CASSPLTSGVDTGELFF,TGCGCCAGCAGCCCCTTGACTAGCGGGGTCGACACCGGGGAGCTGTTTTTT
TRBV18,TRBD2,few,TRBJ2-5,CASSPGAGDQETQYF,TGTGCCAGCTCACCCGGAGCGGGGGACCAAGAGACCCAGTACTTC
TRBV6-1,NA,NA,TRBJ1-3,CASSELGVSGNTIYF,TGTGCCAGCAGTGAGTTAGGAGTCTCTGGAAACACCATATATTTT
TRBV12-3/TRBV12-4,NA,NA,TRBJ1-5,CASSLLQSFPQHF,TGTGCCAGCAGTTTACTACAGTCATTTCCCCAGCATTTT
TRBV3-1/TRBV3-2,NA,NA,TRBJ2-7,CASSQGYSSQYF,TGTGCCAGCAGCCAAGGTTATTCCTCGCAGTACTTC
TRBV30,NA,NA,TRBJ1-2,CAWSVGGVWDYGYTF,TGTGCCTGGAGTGTTGGCGGGGTGTGGGACTATGGCTACACCTTC
TRBV6-5,TRBD1,few,TRBJ1-2,CASSLTGPGGYTF,TGTGCCAGCAGCCTGACAGGGCCGGGTGGCTACACCTTC
TRBV3-1/TRBV3-2,NA,NA,TRBJ1-1,CASSQLQKNTEAFF,TGTGCCAGCAGCCAGTTACAGAAGAACACTGAAGCTTTCTTT